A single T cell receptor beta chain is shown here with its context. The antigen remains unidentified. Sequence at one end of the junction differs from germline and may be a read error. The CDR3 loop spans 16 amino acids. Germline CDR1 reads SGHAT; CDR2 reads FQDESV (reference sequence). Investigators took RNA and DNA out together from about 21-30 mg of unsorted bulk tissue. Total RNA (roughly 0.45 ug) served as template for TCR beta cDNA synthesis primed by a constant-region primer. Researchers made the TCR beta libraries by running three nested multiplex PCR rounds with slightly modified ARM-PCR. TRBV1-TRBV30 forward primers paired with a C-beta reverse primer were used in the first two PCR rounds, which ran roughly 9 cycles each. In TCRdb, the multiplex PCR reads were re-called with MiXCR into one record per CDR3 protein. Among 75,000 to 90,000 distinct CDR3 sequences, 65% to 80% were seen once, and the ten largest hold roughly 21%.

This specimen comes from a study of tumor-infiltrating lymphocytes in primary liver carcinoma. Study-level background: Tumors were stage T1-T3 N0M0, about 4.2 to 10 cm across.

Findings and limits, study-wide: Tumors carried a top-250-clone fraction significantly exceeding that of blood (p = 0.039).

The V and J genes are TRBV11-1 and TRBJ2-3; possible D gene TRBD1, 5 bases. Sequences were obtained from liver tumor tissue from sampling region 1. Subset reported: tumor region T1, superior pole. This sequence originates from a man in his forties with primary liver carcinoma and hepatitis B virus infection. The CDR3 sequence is CAGSRRARYPTDPQYF. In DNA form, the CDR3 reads TGTGCCGGCAGCCGCAGGGCTCGCTACCCCACAGATCCGCAGTATTTT.